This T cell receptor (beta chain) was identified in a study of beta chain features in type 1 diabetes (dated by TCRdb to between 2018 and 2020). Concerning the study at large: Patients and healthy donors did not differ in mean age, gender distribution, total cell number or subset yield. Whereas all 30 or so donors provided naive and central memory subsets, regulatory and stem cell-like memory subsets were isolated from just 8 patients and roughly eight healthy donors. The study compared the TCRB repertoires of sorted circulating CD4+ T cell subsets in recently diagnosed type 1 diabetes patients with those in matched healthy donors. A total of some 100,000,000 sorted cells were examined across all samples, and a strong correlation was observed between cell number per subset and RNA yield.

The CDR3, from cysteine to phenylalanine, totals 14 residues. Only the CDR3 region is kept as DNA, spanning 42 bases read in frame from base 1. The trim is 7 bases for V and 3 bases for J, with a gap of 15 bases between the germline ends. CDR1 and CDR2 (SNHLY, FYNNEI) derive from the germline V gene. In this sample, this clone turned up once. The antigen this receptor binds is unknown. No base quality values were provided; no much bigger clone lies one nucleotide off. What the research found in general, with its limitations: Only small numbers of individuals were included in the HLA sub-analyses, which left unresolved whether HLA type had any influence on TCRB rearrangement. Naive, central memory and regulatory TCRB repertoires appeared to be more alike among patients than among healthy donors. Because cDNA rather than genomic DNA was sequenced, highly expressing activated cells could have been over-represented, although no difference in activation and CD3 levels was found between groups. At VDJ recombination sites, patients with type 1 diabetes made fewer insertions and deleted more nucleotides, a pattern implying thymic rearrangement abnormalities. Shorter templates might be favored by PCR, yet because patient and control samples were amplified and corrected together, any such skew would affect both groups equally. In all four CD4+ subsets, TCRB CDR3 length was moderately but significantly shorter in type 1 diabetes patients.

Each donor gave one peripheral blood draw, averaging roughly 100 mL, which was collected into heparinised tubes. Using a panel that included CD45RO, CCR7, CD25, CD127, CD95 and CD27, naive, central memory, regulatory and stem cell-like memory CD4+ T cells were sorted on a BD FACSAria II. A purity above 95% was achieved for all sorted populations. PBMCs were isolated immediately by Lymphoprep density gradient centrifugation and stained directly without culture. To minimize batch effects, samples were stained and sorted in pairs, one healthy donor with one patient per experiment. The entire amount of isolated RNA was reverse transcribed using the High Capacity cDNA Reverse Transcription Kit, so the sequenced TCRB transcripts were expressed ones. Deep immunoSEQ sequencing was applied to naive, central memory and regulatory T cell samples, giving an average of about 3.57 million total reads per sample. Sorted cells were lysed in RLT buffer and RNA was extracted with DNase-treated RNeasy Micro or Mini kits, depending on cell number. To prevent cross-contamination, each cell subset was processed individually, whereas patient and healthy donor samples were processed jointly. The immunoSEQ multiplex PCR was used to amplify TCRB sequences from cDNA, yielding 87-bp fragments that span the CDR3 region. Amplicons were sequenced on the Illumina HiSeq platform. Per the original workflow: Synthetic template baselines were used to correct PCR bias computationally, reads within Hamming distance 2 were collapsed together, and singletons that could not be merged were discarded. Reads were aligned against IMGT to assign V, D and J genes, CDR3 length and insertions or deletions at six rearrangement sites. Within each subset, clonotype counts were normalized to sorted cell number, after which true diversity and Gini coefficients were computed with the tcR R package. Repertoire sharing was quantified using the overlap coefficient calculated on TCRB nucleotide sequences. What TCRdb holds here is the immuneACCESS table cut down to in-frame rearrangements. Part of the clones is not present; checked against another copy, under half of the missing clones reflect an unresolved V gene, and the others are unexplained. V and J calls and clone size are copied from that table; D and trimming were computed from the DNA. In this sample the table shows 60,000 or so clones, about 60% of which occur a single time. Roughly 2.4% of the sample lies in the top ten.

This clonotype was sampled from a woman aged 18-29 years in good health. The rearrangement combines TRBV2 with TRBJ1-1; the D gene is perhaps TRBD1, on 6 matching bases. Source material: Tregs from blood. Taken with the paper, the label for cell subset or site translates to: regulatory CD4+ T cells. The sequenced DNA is TGTGCCAGCACCCTAGGGGGGGCGGACACTGAAGCTTTCTTT. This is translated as CASTLGGADTEAFF.